What follows describes a single TCR beta chain. Generated by immunoSEQ multiplex PCR, the TCRdb table keeps only in-frame clones and is missing some. The sample records about 75,000 clones, about 97% being singletons. This sample was included in a study of technical replicates of blood from several donors. Germline V gene sequence: CDR1 MNHNY, CDR2 SVGAGI (reference sequence). V lost 0 bases and J lost 6; bases outside the gene matches: 8. The CDR3 covers 16 residues. The sample consisted of T cells isolated from PBMCs. This receptor was identified in a human donor in good health. The gene calls are TRBV6-6 and TRBJ1-2, with TRBD1 identical over 9 bases. CDR3 bases: TGTGCCAGCAGTTACTCCCCGGACAGGGGAGAGGATGGCTACACCTTC. Amino acids: CASSYSPDRGEDGYTF.